This T cell receptor beta chain was documented in a study of CD8+ T cells in alopecia areata. Study-wide findings and caveats: Among the top 100, expanded CD8+ clones were significantly decreased by tofacitinib, as was scalp clonality.

Treatment specified: oral pan-JAK inhibitor, 5-10 mg twice daily. Sampling of alopecia areata patients yielded lesional scalp punch biopsies as well as peripheral blood. With respect to this clone: Antigen specificity is unknown.

Sequencing templates came from extracted RNA that was reverse transcribed into cDNA. Clones were read by immunoSEQ multiplex PCR, and TCRdb kept only the in-frame ones, dropping some. Found here are 6,500 to 8,000 clones, 64% of them singletons; the top ten hold about 13%. V lost 2 bases, J lost 2 bases, and 24 bases stayed unmatched. Germline-derived CDR1 and CDR2 are MDHEN and SYDVKM. This CDR3 region has 21 residues. Sequencing was performed on skin, taken at week 4, from a patient treated with tofacitinib. The receptor was derived from a human donor with alopecia areata. The chain carries TRBV28 and TRBJ2-7, with 7 bases that match TRBD1. The CDR3 spells CASSLEPALSGIRDSAYEQYF. In nucleotides, the CDR3 is TGTGCCAGCAGTTTAGAGCCAGCCTTGTCCGGTATCCGGGACAGTGCCTACGAGCAGTACTTC.